These T cell receptor beta chains were read from a single sample in a study of blood T cells in healthy people across ages. TCRdb itself ran the 5' RACE reads through MiXCR, one entry per CDR3 protein. The sample contains over 1,500,000 distinct CDR3 sequences, less than 50% of which appear only once. Sample: blood. Receptors originate from a woman between 40 and 55 years old in good health. Each CDR3 is given with its conserved first and last residue. D genes are given only for firm matches. Clone size, where shown, is once, few, many, or a class for clones that have expanded.

d_gene: TRBD1; j_gene: TRBJ1-5; v_gene: TRBV7-9; abundance: NA; CDR3nt: TGTGCCAGCAGCTATAGTACCGGGACAGGGGGCGAGCAGCCCCAGCATTTT; CDR3aa: CASSYSTGTGGEQPQHF
d_gene: TRBD1; j_gene: TRBJ2-7; v_gene: TRBV27; abundance: few; CDR3nt: TGTGCCAGCAGTCTTTGGCAGGGGGCCTACGAGCAGTACTTC; CDR3aa: CASSLWQGAYEQYF
d_gene: NA; j_gene: TRBJ1-1; v_gene: TRBV6-1; abundance: NA; CDR3nt: TGTGCCAGCAGTATCAGGGCGAACACTGAAGCTTTCTTT; CDR3aa: CASSIRANTEAFF
d_gene: TRBD2; j_gene: TRBJ2-1; v_gene: TRBV11-3; abundance: once; CDR3nt: TGTGCCAGCAGCTTAACAACTAGCGGGGGGCTTTCCTACAATGAGCAGTTCTTC; CDR3aa: CASSLTTSGGLSYNEQFF
d_gene: TRBD2; j_gene: TRBJ2-1; v_gene: TRBV6-2/TRBV6-3; abundance: NA; CDR3nt: TGTGCCAGCAGTTACAATCCGTGGGCTAGCGGGGGAGACTCCTACAATGAGCAGTTCTTC; CDR3aa: CASSYNPWASGGDSYNEQFF
d_gene: TRBD2; j_gene: TRBJ2-5; v_gene: TRBV20-1; abundance: few; CDR3nt: TGCAGTGCTAGTCGGGGGGGCCTTGAAGAGACCCAGTACTTC; CDR3aa: CSASRGGLEETQYF
d_gene: NA; j_gene: TRBJ1-2; v_gene: TRBV18; abundance: NA; CDR3nt: TGTGCCAGCTCACCACCCGAGGGTGGCGGCTACACCTTC; CDR3aa: CASSPPEGGGYTF
d_gene: TRBD2; j_gene: TRBJ2-1; v_gene: TRBV18; abundance: NA; CDR3nt: TGTGCCAGCTCACCCGGGACTAGCGGGGCGGGAAGCTCCTACAATGAGCAGTTCTTC; CDR3aa: CASSPGTSGAGSSYNEQFF
d_gene: TRBD1; j_gene: TRBJ2-3; v_gene: TRBV5-1; abundance: few; CDR3nt: TGCGCCAGCAGCCCGGCGGCAGGGGGCCTAGATACGCAGTATTTT; CDR3aa: CASSPAAGGLDTQYF
d_gene: TRBD1; j_gene: TRBJ1-4; v_gene: TRBV27; abundance: once; CDR3nt: TGTGCCAGCAGTTTTCCCGAGGGGGCCGAAAAACTGTTTTTT; CDR3aa: CASSFPEGAEKLFF
d_gene: TRBD1; j_gene: TRBJ2-7; v_gene: TRBV2; abundance: few; CDR3nt: TGTGCCAGCAGTGAAGAAAGGACAGGGGGCGACCTTAGCTCCTACGAGCAGTACTTC; CDR3aa: CASSEERTGGDLSSYEQYF
d_gene: TRBD2; j_gene: TRBJ2-5; v_gene: TRBV6-5; abundance: few; CDR3nt: TGTGCCAGCAGTTACTCGAGACGTGGCGGGGGGGCTTCTCGAGAGACCCAGTACTTC; CDR3aa: CASSYSRRGGGASRETQYF
d_gene: NA; j_gene: TRBJ2-6; v_gene: TRBV5-1; abundance: NA; CDR3nt: TGCGCCAGCAGCTCGGTAGTAGGTGGCTCTGGGGCCAACGTCCTGACTTTC; CDR3aa: CASSSVVGGSGANVLTF
d_gene: NA; j_gene: TRBJ2-5; v_gene: TRBV9; abundance: NA; CDR3nt: TGTGCCAGCAGCGTAGCCCACCTCGGAGAGACCCAGTACTTC; CDR3aa: CASSVAHLGETQYF
d_gene: NA; j_gene: TRBJ1-5; v_gene: TRBV15; abundance: NA; CDR3nt: TGTGCCACCAGTCAGACAGCAAATCAGCCCCAGCATTTT; CDR3aa: CATSQTANQPQHF
d_gene: TRBD2; j_gene: TRBJ2-5; v_gene: TRBV5-5; abundance: NA; CDR3nt: TGTGCCAGCGTGGGACTAGAAGAGACCCAGTACTTC; CDR3aa: CASVGLEETQYF
d_gene: NA; j_gene: TRBJ2-1; v_gene: TRBV20-1; abundance: NA; CDR3nt: TGCAGTACCCCCCCAGGGGTATCCTACAATGAGCAGTTCTTC; CDR3aa: CSTPPGVSYNEQFF
d_gene: TRBD2; j_gene: TRBJ2-7; v_gene: TRBV29-1; abundance: NA; CDR3nt: TGCAGCGTTGATCGAAGCGGGGGGGCGGGGGAAGAGCAGTACTTC; CDR3aa: CSVDRSGGAGEEQYF
d_gene: NA; j_gene: TRBJ2-2; v_gene: TRBV7-2; abundance: NA; CDR3nt: TGTGCCAGCAGCTCCAGGCGGGGATTAGCCGGGGAGCTGTTTTTT; CDR3aa: CASSSRRGLAGELFF
d_gene: NA; j_gene: TRBJ2-1; v_gene: TRBV13; abundance: few; CDR3nt: TGTGCCAGCAGCCGTGGAGGCCATGAGCAGTTCTTC; CDR3aa: CASSRGGHEQFF
d_gene: NA; j_gene: TRBJ1-5; v_gene: TRBV28; abundance: NA; CDR3nt: TGTGCCAGCAGCCCCTCAAGGTCTGAGTGGACTCAGCCCCAGCATTTT; CDR3aa: CASSPSRSEWTQPQHF
d_gene: NA; j_gene: TRBJ2-1; v_gene: TRBV18; abundance: NA; CDR3nt: TGTGCCAGCTCACCCCCTTCGGGCAGGGCCTACAATGAGCAGTTCTTC; CDR3aa: CASSPPSGRAYNEQFF
d_gene: TRBD1; j_gene: TRBJ1-5; v_gene: TRBV3-1; abundance: NA; CDR3nt: TGTGCCAGCAGCCAGGCGACAGGGGCCTTCAATCAGCCCCAGCATTTT; CDR3aa: CASSQATGAFNQPQHF
d_gene: TRBD1; j_gene: TRBJ1-2; v_gene: TRBV7-9; abundance: few; CDR3nt: TGTGCCAGCAGCTTAAGGGGACAGGGAGTCTATGGCTACACCTTC; CDR3aa: CASSLRGQGVYGYTF
d_gene: NA; j_gene: TRBJ1-1; v_gene: TRBV6-5; abundance: NA; CDR3nt: TGTGCCAGCAGTTACCAGCCCAGGATGAACACTGAAGCTTTCTTT; CDR3aa: CASSYQPRMNTEAFF
d_gene: TRBD1; j_gene: TRBJ1-2; v_gene: TRBV7-2; abundance: NA; CDR3nt: TGTGCCAGCAGCTCCCAACAGGGGGCTAACTATGGCTACACCTTC; CDR3aa: CASSSQQGANYGYTF
d_gene: NA; j_gene: TRBJ1-6; v_gene: TRBV15; abundance: NA; CDR3nt: TGTGCCACCAGCAGAGAGACAGCATACCCGACTGAATCACCCCTCCACTTT; CDR3aa: CATSRETAYPTESPLHF
d_gene: NA; j_gene: TRBJ2-5; v_gene: TRBV29-1; abundance: few; CDR3nt: TGCAGCGTCGTGGCCCAAGAGACCCAGTACTTC; CDR3aa: CSVVAQETQYF
d_gene: NA; j_gene: TRBJ2-4; v_gene: TRBV21-1; abundance: NA; CDR3nt: TGTGCCAGCAGCAAAGGTGGTGGAGCCAAAAACATTCAGTACTTC; CDR3aa: CASSKGGGAKNIQYF
d_gene: NA; j_gene: TRBJ2-7; v_gene: TRBV29-1; abundance: NA; CDR3nt: TGCAGCGTTCCCTGGGGGGGCGACGAGCAGTACTTC; CDR3aa: CSVPWGGDEQYF
d_gene: TRBD1; j_gene: TRBJ2-1; v_gene: TRBV7-3; abundance: NA; CDR3nt: TGTGCCAGCAAGGGACAGGGGTTGCATGAGCAGTTCTTC; CDR3aa: CASKGQGLHEQFF
d_gene: TRBD1; j_gene: TRBJ1-2; v_gene: TRBV27; abundance: NA; CDR3nt: TGTGCCACCTACCGACAGGGAAATAACTATGGCTACACCTTC; CDR3aa: CATYRQGNNYGYTF
d_gene: TRBD1; j_gene: TRBJ1-5; v_gene: TRBV28; abundance: NA; CDR3nt: TGTGCCAGCAGTTTAGTAGGACAGGGAGATCAGCCCCAGCATTTT; CDR3aa: CASSLVGQGDQPQHF
d_gene: NA; j_gene: TRBJ2-1; v_gene: TRBV10-1; abundance: few; CDR3nt: TGCGCCAGCAGCCCGTCTGGGCAGGGTCCCTACAATGAGCAGTTCTTC; CDR3aa: CASSPSGQGPYNEQFF
d_gene: NA; j_gene: TRBJ2-4; v_gene: TRBV20-1; abundance: few; CDR3nt: TGCAGTCTGGAGAACATTCAGTACTTC; CDR3aa: CSLENIQYF
d_gene: TRBD1; j_gene: TRBJ1-2; v_gene: TRBV20-1; abundance: NA; CDR3nt: TGCAGTGCTAGGGACAGGGGGACCGCGGGACAGGGAGGACCTAACTATGGCTACACCTTC; CDR3aa: CSARDRGTAGQGGPNYGYTF
d_gene: NA; j_gene: TRBJ2-5; v_gene: TRBV7-9; abundance: few; CDR3nt: TGTGCCAGCAGCTTAGTTGTCAGACAAGAGACCCAGTACTTC; CDR3aa: CASSLVVRQETQYF
d_gene: NA; j_gene: TRBJ1-5; v_gene: TRBV27; abundance: NA; CDR3nt: TGTGCCAGCAGTTTAGACGGGCTTGTTCAGCCCCAGCATTTT; CDR3aa: CASSLDGLVQPQHF
d_gene: NA; j_gene: TRBJ1-2; v_gene: TRBV7-9; abundance: NA; CDR3nt: TGTGCCAGCAGCTTATTAGGACAGAGCTATGGCTACACCTTC; CDR3aa: CASSLLGQSYGYTF
d_gene: NA; j_gene: TRBJ2-2; v_gene: TRBV27; abundance: NA; CDR3nt: TGTGCCAGCAGTTTTCCAAGAGACAGCGCGAACACCGGGGAGCTGTTTTTT; CDR3aa: CASSFPRDSANTGELFF
d_gene: TRBD1; j_gene: TRBJ2-7; v_gene: TRBV5-5; abundance: few; CDR3nt: TGTGCCAGCAGCTCAGACACAGGGGTCTCCTACGAGCAGTACTTC; CDR3aa: CASSSDTGVSYEQYF
d_gene: TRBD1; j_gene: TRBJ2-3; v_gene: TRBV9; abundance: NA; CDR3nt: TGTGCCAGCAGCCCTGGGACGGGACAGGGGGCGAAAGATACGCAGTATTTT; CDR3aa: CASSPGTGQGAKDTQYF
d_gene: NA; j_gene: TRBJ1-1; v_gene: TRBV20-1; abundance: NA; CDR3nt: TGCAGTGCTAGAGGGCAGGGAGTCAAATACACTGAAGCTTTCTTT; CDR3aa: CSARGQGVKYTEAFF
d_gene: TRBD1; j_gene: TRBJ2-1; v_gene: TRBV27; abundance: NA; CDR3nt: TGTGCCAGCCACGGACAGGGGACCTACAATGAGCAGTTCTTC; CDR3aa: CASHGQGTYNEQFF
d_gene: NA; j_gene: TRBJ1-2; v_gene: TRBV5-1; abundance: NA; CDR3nt: TGCGCCAGCAGCTTGGCCGGAAACAGCTATGGCTACACCTTC; CDR3aa: CASSLAGNSYGYTF
d_gene: NA; j_gene: TRBJ2-1; v_gene: TRBV6-2/TRBV6-3; abundance: few; CDR3nt: TGTGCCAGCAGGCCCCAGGGAGGTGAGCAGTTCTTC; CDR3aa: CASRPQGGEQFF
d_gene: NA; j_gene: TRBJ2-5; v_gene: TRBV6-1; abundance: NA; CDR3nt: TGTGCCAGCAGGGAAGGGGACTCCCAAGAGACCCAGTACTTC; CDR3aa: CASREGDSQETQYF
d_gene: NA; j_gene: TRBJ2-5; v_gene: TRBV4-1; abundance: NA; CDR3nt: TGCGCCAGCAGCCGCCCAACAGGAGAAGAGACCCGGTACTTC; CDR3aa: CASSRPTGEETRYF
d_gene: NA; j_gene: TRBJ2-1; v_gene: TRBV20-1; abundance: NA; CDR3nt: TGCAGTGCCACCTGCGAGAGCTCCTACAATGAGCAGTTCTTC; CDR3aa: CSATCESSYNEQFF
d_gene: TRBD1; j_gene: TRBJ2-3; v_gene: TRBV4-3; abundance: NA; CDR3nt: TGCGCCAGCAGCCAAGAAGTACAGGGGACAGATACGCAGTATTTT; CDR3aa: CASSQEVQGTDTQYF
d_gene: NA; j_gene: TRBJ2-1; v_gene: TRBV29-1; abundance: NA; CDR3nt: TGCAGCGTTGTGACACAGAATATTAATGAGCAGTTCTTC; CDR3aa: CSVVTQNINEQFF
d_gene: TRBD1; j_gene: TRBJ2-5; v_gene: TRBV13; abundance: NA; CDR3nt: TGTGCCAGCAGCCAGGGACAGATCCAAGAGACCCAGTACTTC; CDR3aa: CASSQGQIQETQYF
d_gene: NA; j_gene: TRBJ2-1; v_gene: TRBV20-1; abundance: few; CDR3nt: TGCAGTGCTAGAGATGTGGGGTTTGAGCAGTTCTTC; CDR3aa: CSARDVGFEQFF
d_gene: NA; j_gene: TRBJ2-5; v_gene: TRBV5-4; abundance: NA; CDR3nt: TGTGCCAGCAGCCACAGGGTGGGGAACCAAGAGACCCAGTACTTC; CDR3aa: CASSHRVGNQETQYF
d_gene: TRBD2; j_gene: TRBJ2-1; v_gene: TRBV9; abundance: NA; CDR3nt: TGTGCCAGCAGCACTACGGGACTAGTCAATGAGCAGTTCTTC; CDR3aa: CASSTTGLVNEQFF
d_gene: NA; j_gene: TRBJ1-1; v_gene: TRBV13; abundance: NA; CDR3nt: TGTGCCAGCAGCTTAGGGCCGTACATGAACACTGAAGCTTTCTTT; CDR3aa: CASSLGPYMNTEAFF
d_gene: NA; j_gene: TRBJ2-5; v_gene: TRBV20-1; abundance: few; CDR3nt: TGCAGTGCTACTTTACGGGGGGCGTGGGAGACCCAGTACTTC; CDR3aa: CSATLRGAWETQYF
d_gene: NA; j_gene: TRBJ2-7; v_gene: TRBV27; abundance: once; CDR3nt: TGTGCCAGCAGCGTACAGGCCCTTTCCTACGAGCAGTACTTC; CDR3aa: CASSVQALSYEQYF